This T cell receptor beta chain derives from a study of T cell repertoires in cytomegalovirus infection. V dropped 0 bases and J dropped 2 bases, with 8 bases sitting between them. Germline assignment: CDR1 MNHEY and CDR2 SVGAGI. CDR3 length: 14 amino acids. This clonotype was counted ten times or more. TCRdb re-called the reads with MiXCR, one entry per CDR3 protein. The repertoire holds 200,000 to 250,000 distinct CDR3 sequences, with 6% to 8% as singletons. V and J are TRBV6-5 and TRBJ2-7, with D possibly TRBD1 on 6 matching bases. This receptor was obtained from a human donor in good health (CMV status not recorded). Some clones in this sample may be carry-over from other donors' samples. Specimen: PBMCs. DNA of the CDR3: TGTGCCAGCAGTTACTCCCCAGGGGCCTACGAGCAGTACTTC. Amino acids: CASSYSPGAYEQYF.